This TCR beta chain originates from a study of T cells after yellow fever vaccination. Study-wide background: Researchers used SMART-Seq v4 Ultra Low Input to prepare fractions that had low cell numbers. Findings of the study overall: A small proportion of clonotypes was detected in both the CD4 and CD8 compartments.

Germline-derived CDR1 and CDR2 are SGHAT and FQNNGV. V lost 5 bases to trimming and J lost 0 bases, with 22 bases between them. The CDR3 runs to 18 residues. The authors made TCR cDNA by 5'RACE template switching, adding a universal primer site and UMIs. TCRdb re-derived calls from the 5' RACE reads in MiXCR, one entry per CDR3 protein. The sample consists of roughly 96,000 distinct CDR3 sequences, approximately 9% of them appearing once. The sequence came from a man aged 18 to 30 who received the YFV17D yellow fever vaccine. Sample: CD8+ T cells not binding an NS4B(214-222) dextramer, sorted from PBMCs, taken approximately 15 days after the first yellow fever vaccination. The V and J genes are TRBV11-2 and TRBJ2-5; D may be TRBD2 (6 bases). CDR3 amino acids: CASSAEKRAVWYQETQYF. CDR3 DNA sequence: TGTGCCAGCAGCGCGGAGAAGCGGGCGGTTTGGTACCAAGAGACCCAGTACTTC.